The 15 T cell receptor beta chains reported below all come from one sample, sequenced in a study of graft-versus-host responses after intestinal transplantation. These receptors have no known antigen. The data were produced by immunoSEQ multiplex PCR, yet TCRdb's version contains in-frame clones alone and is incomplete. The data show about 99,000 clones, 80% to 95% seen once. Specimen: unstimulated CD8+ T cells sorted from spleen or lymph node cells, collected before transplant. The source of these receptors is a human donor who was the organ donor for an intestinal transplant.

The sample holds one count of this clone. Written as DNA, the CDR3 is TGTGCTAGTGGAAACCAACCTTGGGAGGGGGAGACCCAGTACTTC. Translation: CASGNQPWEGETQYF. The rearrangement links TRBV12-5 to TRBJ2-5; 7 positions match TRBD2. Trimming cost V 6 bases and J 5 bases; bases outside gene matches: 12. This CDR3 spans 15 amino acids. The germline gives CDR1 LGHNT, CDR2 FRNRAP.

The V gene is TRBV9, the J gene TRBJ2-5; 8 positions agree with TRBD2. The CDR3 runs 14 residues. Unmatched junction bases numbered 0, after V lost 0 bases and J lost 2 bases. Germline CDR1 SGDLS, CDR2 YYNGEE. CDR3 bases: TGTGCCAGCAGCGTAGCGGGAGGGCAAGAGACCCAGTACTTC. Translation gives CASSVAGGQETQYF.

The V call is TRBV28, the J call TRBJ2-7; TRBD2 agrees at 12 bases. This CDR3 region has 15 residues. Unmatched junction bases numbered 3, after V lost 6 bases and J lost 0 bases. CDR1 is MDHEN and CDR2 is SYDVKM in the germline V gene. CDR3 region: CASRLGLAGSYEQYF. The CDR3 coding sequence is TGTGCCAGCAGATTGGGACTAGCGGGCTCCTACGAGCAGTACTTC.

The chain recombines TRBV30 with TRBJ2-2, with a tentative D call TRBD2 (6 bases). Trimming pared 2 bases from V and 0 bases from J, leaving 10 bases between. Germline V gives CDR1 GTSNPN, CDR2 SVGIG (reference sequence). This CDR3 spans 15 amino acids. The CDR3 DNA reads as TGTGCCTGGAGTTGGGGGGTCGCGAACACCGGGGAGCTGTTTTTT. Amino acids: CAWSWGVANTGELFF. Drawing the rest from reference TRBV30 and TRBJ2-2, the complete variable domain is SQTIHQWPATLVQPVGSPLSLECTVEGTSNPNLYWYRQAAGRGLQLLFYSVGIGQISSEVPQNLSASRPQDRQFILSSKKLLLSDSGFYLCAWSWGVANTGELFFGEGSRLTVL.

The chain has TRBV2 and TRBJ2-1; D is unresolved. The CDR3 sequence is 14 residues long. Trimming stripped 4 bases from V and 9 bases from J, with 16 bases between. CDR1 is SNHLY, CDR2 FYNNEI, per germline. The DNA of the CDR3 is TGTGCCAGCAGTGTCCCCCCTATAGCTAGTGAGCAGTTCTTC. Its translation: CASSVPPIASEQFF.

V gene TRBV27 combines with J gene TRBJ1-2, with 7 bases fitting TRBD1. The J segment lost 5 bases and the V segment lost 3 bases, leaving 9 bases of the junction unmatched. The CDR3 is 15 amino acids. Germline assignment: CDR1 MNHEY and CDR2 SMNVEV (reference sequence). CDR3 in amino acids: CASSFSGGGFYGYTF. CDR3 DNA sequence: TGTGCCAGCAGTTTCAGTGGAGGGGGCTTTTATGGCTACACCTTC.

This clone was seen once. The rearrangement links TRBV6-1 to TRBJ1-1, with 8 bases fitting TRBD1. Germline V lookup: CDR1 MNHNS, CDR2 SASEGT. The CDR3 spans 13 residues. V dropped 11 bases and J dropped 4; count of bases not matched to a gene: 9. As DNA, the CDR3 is TGTGCCCGCCCGGGACAGGATGTCACTGAAGCTTTCTTT. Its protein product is CARPGQDVTEAFF.

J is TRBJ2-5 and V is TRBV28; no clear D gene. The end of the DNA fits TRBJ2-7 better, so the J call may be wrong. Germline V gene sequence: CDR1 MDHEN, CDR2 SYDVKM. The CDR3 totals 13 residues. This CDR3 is CASTRPWSYEQYF. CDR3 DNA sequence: TGTGCCAGCACGAGGCCCTGGTCCTACGAGCAGTACTTC.

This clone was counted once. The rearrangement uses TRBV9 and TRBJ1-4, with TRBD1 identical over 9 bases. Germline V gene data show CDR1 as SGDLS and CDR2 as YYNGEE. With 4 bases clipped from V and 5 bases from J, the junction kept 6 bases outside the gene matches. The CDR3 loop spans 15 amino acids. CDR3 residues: CASSPSGTGNEKLFF. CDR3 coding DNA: TGTGCCAGCAGCCCCTCCGGGACAGGGAATGAAAAACTGTTTTTT.

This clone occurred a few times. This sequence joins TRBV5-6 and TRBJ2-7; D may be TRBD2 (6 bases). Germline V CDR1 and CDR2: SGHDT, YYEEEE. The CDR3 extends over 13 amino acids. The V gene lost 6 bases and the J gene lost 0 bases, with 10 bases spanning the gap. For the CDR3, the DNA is TGTGCCAGCACCCAGGGAGGCTCCTACGAGCAGTACTTC. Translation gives CASTQGGSYEQYF.

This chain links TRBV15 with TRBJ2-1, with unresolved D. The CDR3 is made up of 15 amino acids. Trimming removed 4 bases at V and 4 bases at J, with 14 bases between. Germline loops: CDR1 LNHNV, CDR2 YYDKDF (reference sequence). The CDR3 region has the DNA TGTGCCACCAGCATTAGGTCGACTTTTTACAATGAGCAGTTCTTC. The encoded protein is CATSIRSTFYNEQFF.

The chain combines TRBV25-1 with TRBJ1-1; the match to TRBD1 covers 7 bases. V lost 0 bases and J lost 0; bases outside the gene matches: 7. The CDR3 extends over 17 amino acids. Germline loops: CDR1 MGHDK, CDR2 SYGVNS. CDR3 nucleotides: TGTGCCAGCAGTGAATATGGAGTGACAGGGATGAACACTGAAGCTTTCTTT. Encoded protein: CASSEYGVTGMNTEAFF.

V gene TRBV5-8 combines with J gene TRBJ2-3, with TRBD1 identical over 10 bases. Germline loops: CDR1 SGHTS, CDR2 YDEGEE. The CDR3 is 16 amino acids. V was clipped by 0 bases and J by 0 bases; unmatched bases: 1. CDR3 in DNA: TGTGCCAGCAGCTTGGGACAGGGGGCTAGCACAGATACGCAGTATTTT. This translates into CASSLGQGASTDTQYF.

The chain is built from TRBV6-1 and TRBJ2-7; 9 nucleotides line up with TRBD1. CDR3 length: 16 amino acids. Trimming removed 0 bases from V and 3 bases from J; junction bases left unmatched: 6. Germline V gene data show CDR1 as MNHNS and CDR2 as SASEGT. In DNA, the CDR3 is TGTGCCAGCAGTGAAGCCGGGGGGACAGGGATCTACGAGCAGTACTTC. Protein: CASSEAGGTGIYEQYF.

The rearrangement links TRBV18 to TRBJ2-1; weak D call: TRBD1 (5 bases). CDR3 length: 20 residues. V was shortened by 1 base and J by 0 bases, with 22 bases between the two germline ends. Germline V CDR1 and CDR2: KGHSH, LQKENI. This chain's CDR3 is CASSPREMGQDPSSYNEQFF. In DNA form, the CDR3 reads TGTGCCAGCTCACCACGAGAGATGGGGCAGGACCCGAGCTCCTACAATGAGCAGTTCTTC.